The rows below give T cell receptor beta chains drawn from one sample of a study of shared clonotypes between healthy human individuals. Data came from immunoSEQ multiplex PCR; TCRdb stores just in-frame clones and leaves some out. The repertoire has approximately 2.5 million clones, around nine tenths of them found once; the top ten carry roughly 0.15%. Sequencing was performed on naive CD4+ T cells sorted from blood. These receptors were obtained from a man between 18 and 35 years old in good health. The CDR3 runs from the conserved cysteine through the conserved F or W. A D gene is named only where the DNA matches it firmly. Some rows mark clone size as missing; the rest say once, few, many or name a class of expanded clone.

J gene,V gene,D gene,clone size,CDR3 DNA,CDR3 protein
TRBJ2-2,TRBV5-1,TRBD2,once,TGCGCCAGCAGCTTAGGGACTAGCGGGAGCGGGGAGCTGTTTTTT,CASSLGTSGSGELFF
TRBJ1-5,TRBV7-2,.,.,TGTGCCAGCAGCTTGGGGGGGGCCCATCTCCAGCATTTT,CASSLGGAHLQHF
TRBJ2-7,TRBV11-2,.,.,TGTGCCAGCAGCCCCGGGGTGTCCTACGAGCAGTACTTC,CASSPGVSYEQYF
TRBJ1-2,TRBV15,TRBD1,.,TGTGCCACCAGCAGAGACTATCCCCCGCAGGGGACAGGAGGCTACACCTTC,CATSRDYPPQGTGGYTF
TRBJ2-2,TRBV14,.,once,TGTGCCAGCAGCACCGGAGGTACCGGGGAGCTGTTTTTT,CASSTGGTGELFF
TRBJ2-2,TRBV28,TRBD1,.,TGTGCCAGCAGTGAACCGGGACAGGGTAACACCGGGGAGCTGTTTTTT,CASSEPGQGNTGELFF
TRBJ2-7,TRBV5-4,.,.,TGTGCCAGCAGCCCGCAGGGGGGAGGAAGAAACGAGCAGTACTTC,CASSPQGGGRNEQYF
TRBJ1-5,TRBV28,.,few,TGTGCCAGCAGTTTCAGGGACCAGCCCCAGCATTTT,CASSFRDQPQHF
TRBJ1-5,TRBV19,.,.,TGTGCCAGTAGTATACAGGTTAATCAGCCCCAGCATTTT,CASSIQVNQPQHF
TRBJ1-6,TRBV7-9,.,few,TGTGCCAGCAGTAGCGGGACAACTAATAATTCACCCCTCCACTTT,CASSSGTTNNSPLHF
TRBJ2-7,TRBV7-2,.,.,TGTGCCAGCAGCTTAGTTCCAGGGGTCCTAGGGCGCGAGCAGTACTTC,CASSLVPGVLGREQYF
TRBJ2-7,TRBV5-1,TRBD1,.,TGCGCCAGCAGCAAGGGACAGACCTACGAGCAGTACTTC,CASSKGQTYEQYF
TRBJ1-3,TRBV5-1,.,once,TGCGCCAGCAGCTCCCTTGCGGGGCCTGGAAACACCATATATTTT,CASSSLAGPGNTIYF
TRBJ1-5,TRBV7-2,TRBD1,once,TGTGCCAGCAGCACGGACAGGGGGCGATGGCAGCCCCAGCATTTT,CASSTDRGRWQPQHF
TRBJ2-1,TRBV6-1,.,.,TGTGCCAGCAGTGTTGGTCATGGCAGGGGTAGCGATGAGCAGTTCTTC,CASSVGHGRGSDEQFF
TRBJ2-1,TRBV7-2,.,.,TGTGCCAGCAGCCCGCTGGCGGGGCCATACAATGAGCAGTTCTTC,CASSPLAGPYNEQFF
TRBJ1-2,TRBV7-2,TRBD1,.,TGTGCCAGCAGCTTAGGGGTAGGGGGCGATGGCTACACCTTC,CASSLGVGGDGYTF
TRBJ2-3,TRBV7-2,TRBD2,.,TGTGCCAGCAGCCCCGACGTGGCGGGAGTGTCAGATACGCAGTATTTT,CASSPDVAGVSDTQYF
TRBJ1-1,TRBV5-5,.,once,TGTGCCAGCAGCCGACAGGATTCTGAAGCTTTCTTT,CASSRQDSEAFF
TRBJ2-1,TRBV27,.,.,TGTGCCAGCAGATTGGGGGGAAACTCCTACAATGAGCAGTTCTTC,CASRLGGNSYNEQFF